Presented here are 12 T cell receptor beta chains from one specimen sequenced in a study of response to subunit inactivated influenza vaccine. MiXCR, applied by TCRdb to the RT-PCR reads, yields one record per CDR3 protein. Among some 570,000 distinct CDR3 sequences listed, about 11% were seen once. These sequences were also reported in another study, on T cells expressing NK-cell markers. That source reports: TCR beta cDNA was made by 5'RACE template switching with UMIs.

The sample in question was PBMCs from blood, obtained on the day of vaccination. These receptors were obtained from a man between 45 and 60 years old who received an inactivated influenza vaccine.

This clonotype was seen more than once but under ten times. The V gene is TRBV20-1, the J gene TRBJ2-7; D gene unclear. This CDR3 is 11 amino acids long. The V gene lost 4 bases and the J gene lost 6 bases, with 10 bases spanning the gap. From germline, CDR1 is DFQATT and CDR2 SNEGSKA (reference sequence). This CDR3 reads CSATPLSEQYF. The CDR3 nucleotides read TGCAGTGCTACCCCCCTATCCGAGCAGTACTTC.

In its sample, this clonotype was seen many times. V and J are TRBV12-3 or TRBV12-4 and TRBJ1-6, with 7 nucleotides matching TRBD1. The V and J ends lost 3 bases and 4 bases, in that order; junction bases with no gene match: 6. The CDR3 spans 16 residues. CDR3 in amino acids: CASSLGGDSYNSPLHF. The CDR3 DNA reads as TGTGCCAGCAGTTTGGGCGGGGACAGTTATAATTCACCCCTCCACTTT.

CDR3 DNA: TGTGCCAGCCGTACTAGCGGGGGTCCCTACGAGCAGTACTTC. Amino acids: CASRTSGGPYEQYF. V gene TRBV12-3 or TRBV12-4 combines with J gene TRBJ2-7; 11 nucleotides line up with TRBD2. J lost 2 bases, V lost 8 bases, and 5 bases had no gene match. CDR3 size: 14 residues.

This clonotype was counted at least ten times. V gene TRBV3-1 combines with J gene TRBJ1-4, with 7 positions matching TRBD1. Germline CDR1 reads LGHDT; CDR2 reads YNNKEL (reference sequence). The CDR3 has 16 amino acids. The V segment lost 3 bases and the J segment 5 bases; nucleotides outside the gene matches: 9. CDR3 region: CASSHPTGQLNEKLFF. CDR3 bases: TGTGCCAGCAGCCACCCGACGGGACAGTTAAATGAAAAACTGTTTTTT.

The V gene is TRBV12-3 or TRBV12-4, the J gene TRBJ2-1; D is uncertain. This CDR3 spans 12 amino acids. V lost 7 bases to trimming and J lost 9 bases, with 13 bases between them. The chain's CDR3 is CASNQIVGEQFF. The CDR3 DNA sequence: TGTGCCAGCAACCAAATAGTCGGTGAGCAGTTCTTC.

This clonotype was seen many times. The V gene is TRBV20-1, the J gene TRBJ2-5; 9 bases align to TRBD1. J gave up 7 bases and V 2 bases, and 11 bases lay outside the gene matches. The CDR3 sequence is 15 residues long. Germline CDR1 and CDR2: DFQATT and SNEGSKA (reference sequence). In DNA form, the CDR3 reads TGCAGTGCTAGATCATCAGGGACAGGGCTCGGGACCCAGTACTTC. Translated: CSARSSGTGLGTQYF.

This clonotype was seen more than once but under ten times. The rearrangement uses TRBV18 and TRBJ2-7, with 13 positions matching TRBD2. V lost 3 bases and J lost 5; bases outside the gene matches: 1. The CDR3 has 14 amino acids. Germline V CDR1 and CDR2: KGHSH, LQKENI. The CDR3 nucleotides read TGTGCCAGCTCACCCGGGACTAGCGGGGACGAGCAGTACTTC. This codes for CASSPGTSGDEQYF. Looking up the rest from reference TRBV18 and TRBJ2-7 gives the full variable domain: NAGVMQNPRHLVRRRGQEARLRCSPMKGHSHVYWYRQLPEEGLKFMVYLQKENIIDESGMPKERFSAEFPKEGPSILRIQQVVRGDSAAYFCASSPGTSGDEQYFGPGTRLTVT.

The chain carries TRBV12-3 or TRBV12-4 and TRBJ2-2; perhaps TRBD2 as D (6 bases). Between the trimmed V and J ends, which lost 5 bases and 7 bases, there was a span of 14 bases. There are 14 residues in the CDR3. CDR3: CASSPGDSGGELFF. DNA for the CDR3: TGTGCCAGCAGTCCGGGGGACTCGGGCGGGGAGCTGTTTTTT.

The chain couples TRBV28 to TRBJ2-5; 9 bases map to TRBD1. V was pared by 2 bases and J by 3 bases, with 7 bases of the junction left unmatched. This CDR3 spans 16 amino acids. Germline loops: CDR1 MDHEN, CDR2 SYDVKM. In nucleotides, the CDR3 is TGTGCCAGCAGTTTACTGGGACAGGGACGGAAAGAGACCCAGTACTTC. This codes for CASSLLGQGRKETQYF.

This clonotype was seen repeatedly, ten times or more. J is TRBJ2-2 and V is TRBV5-1; 10 bases line up with TRBD2. Germline CDR1 reads SGHRS; CDR2 reads YFSETQ. The CDR3 is 16 amino acids. V lost 3 bases and J lost 9; bases outside the gene matches: 11. CDR3 nucleotides: TGCGCCAGCAGCTCCACCGAGATAGCGGGAGGACGGGAGCTGTTTTTT. It encodes CASSSTEIAGGRELFF. Full variable domain (remainder filled in from reference TRBV5-1 and TRBJ2-2): KAGVTQTPRYLIKTRGQQVTLSCSPISGHRSVSWYQQTPGQGLQFLFEYFSETQRNKGNFPGRFSGRQFSNSRSEMNVSTLELGDSALYLCASSSTEIAGGRELFFGEGSRLTVL.

J is TRBJ1-5 and V is TRBV6-2 or TRBV6-3; 7 nucleotides match TRBD1. Germline V CDR1 and CDR2: MNHEY, SVGEGT. CDR3 length: 13 amino acids. The V gene end was trimmed by 7 bases and the J gene end by 5 bases; junction bases not matched to a gene: 5. In nucleotides, the CDR3 is TGTGCCAGCAATGACAGGGAGGATCAGCCCCAGCATTTT. It translates to CASNDREDQPQHF.

This clonotype was seen a handful of times. The V call is TRBV25-1, the J call TRBJ2-1; a possible D gene is TRBD1 (6 bases). Germline assignment: CDR1 MGHDK and CDR2 SYGVNS. V lost 2 bases to trimming and J lost 9 bases, with 20 bases between them. The CDR3 is 16 residues long. DNA of the CDR3: TGTGCCAGCAGTGAAAATGTGGCAGGGGCCTCTGGTGAGCAGTTCTTC. Translation: CASSENVAGASGEQFF.